The T cell receptor beta chain described here comes from a study of neoadjuvant nivolumab and ipilimumab in lung cancer (dated by TCRdb to 2019 to 2021). Notes on the research overall: Nivolumab was given at 3 mg/kg intravenously on days 1, 15 and 29, and the combination arm added ipilimumab 1 mg/kg on day 1 only. In the trial, under 45 patients with operable NSCLC were treated, of whom 23 were randomized to nivolumab monotherapy and roughly 20 to nivolumab plus ipilimumab. The study compared TCR repertoires in pretherapy (baseline) peripheral blood with TCR repertoires in tumors resected at surgery following neoadjuvant immune checkpoint blockade. Seven patients had matched pretherapy and resected tumor pairs analyzed, with four treated with nivolumab and three with nivolumab plus ipilimumab. The primary trial endpoint was the major pathologic response (MPR) rate in the intention-to-treat population in each study arm. General findings and caveats noted by the study authors: A small number of samples was subjected to TCR sequencing. Resected tumors had greater TCR richness and clonality than tumor-adjacent uninvolved lung, and increases were observed in more dual-therapy-treated tumors. From pretherapy to surgery, tumor T-cell richness and clonality increased in three of three dual-therapy tumors but in only two of four nivolumab-treated tumors. TCR richness in pretherapy blood showed a positive correlation with richness in tumors resected after neoadjuvant therapy (Spearman R of about 0.77). No significant correlation was found between TCR clonality and pathologic tumor regression, and only one major-pathologic-response sample was available for the clonality analysis.

Libraries were made using the immunoSEQ multiplex PCR assay. The paper's data handling went like this. Repertoires were summarized by richness and clonality, and significantly expanded and contracted clones were identified between pre- and post-therapy samples. Held by TCRdb, this immuneACCESS table contains in-frame sequences only and omits some clones. Under half of the omission traces to an unresolved V gene where checked; the cause of the rest is unknown. V, J and clone size reflect that table, while D and trimming were determined from the DNA. For this sample the table gives several thousand clones, of which roughly 84% were detected only once. The ten biggest clones cover approximately 8% of the sample. This specimen's time point label, per the study, means: at surgical resection after neoadjuvant nivolumab +/- ipilimumab. The samples were taken from NEOSTAR, a phase 2 randomized trial in operable NSCLC that tested neoadjuvant nivolumab or nivolumab plus ipilimumab, followed by surgery.

Relative to germline, V is 6 bases shorter and J is 6 bases shorter, with 12 bases between their ends. CDR1 and CDR2 were assigned from the germline V gene as SQVTM and ANQGSEA. The CDR3 starts with the cysteine, ends with the phenylalanine, and has 12 residues. The sequence is cut down to CDR3 DNA, 36 bases in frame from base 1. A remark on this clone: Its antigen has not been determined. Base qualities were left out, and no much larger clone turns up one base away.

The rearrangement combines TRBV29-1 with TRBJ2-1, with no reliable assignment of the D segment. The TCR comes from an adult with non-small cell lung cancer. The starting material was tumor tissue, obtained after neoadjuvant nivolumab, alone or with ipilimumab, at or shortly before surgery. The nucleotide sequence reads as follows: TGCAGCGTCCCCGTGGGCTCCAATGAGCAGTTCTTC. This encodes CSVPVGSNEQFF.